The 32 T cell receptor beta chains in this list originate from one sample, sequenced in a study of T cells in Graves' hyperthyroidism and ophthalmopathy. TCR beta CDR3 regions were amplified from RNA. First-round RT-PCR targeting the TCR CDR3 was performed with the HTBI primer set. A single record per CDR3 protein comes from TCRdb applying MiXCR to the multiplex PCR reads. The repertoire holds about half a million distinct CDR3 sequences, with roughly 20% as singletons. What was sequenced was blood. These receptors originate from a man younger than 35 with Graves' hyperthyroidism.

The chain combines TRBV6-1 with TRBJ1-4; TRBD1 agrees at 7 bases. The CDR3 contains 14 residues. Trimming removed 6 bases from V and 5 bases from J; junction bases left unmatched: 6. From germline, CDR1 is MNHNS and CDR2 SASEGT. CDR3 nucleotides: TGTGCCAGCAGCGCTGGGACAGTGAATGAAAAACTGTTTTTT. Translating gives CASSAGTVNEKLFF.

This clonotype was recorded many times. V and J are TRBV2 and TRBJ2-2; 9 bases agree with TRBD1. Per the germline V gene, CDR1 is SNHLY and CDR2 is FYNNEI. J was trimmed by 1 base and V by 3 bases; bases with no gene match: 3. CDR3 length: 16 amino acids. The chain's CDR3 is CASSDWGQGNTGELFF. The DNA of the CDR3 is TGTGCCAGCAGTGATTGGGGACAGGGGAACACCGGGGAGCTGTTTTTT.

This clonotype was counted many times. For the CDR3, the DNA is TGCAGTGCCCCCTCGGGGCGAGACAGGGGGCCTACGACCTACGAGCAGTACTTC. It translates to CSAPSGRDRGPTTYEQYF. The chain is built from TRBV20-1 and TRBJ2-7, with 10 bases lining up with TRBD1. Germline V gene lookup returns CDR1 DFQATT and CDR2 SNEGSKA (reference sequence). This CDR3 comprises 18 residues. Trimming cost V 6 bases and J 2 bases; bases outside gene matches: 19.

In its sample, this clonotype was seen many times. The rearrangement links TRBV11-2 to TRBJ2-5, with a possible D match to TRBD1 (6 bases). V lost 4 bases to trimming and J lost 5 bases, with 14 bases between them. Looked up from germline, CDR1 is SGHAT and CDR2 is FQNNGV. The CDR3 covers 14 residues. The CDR3 DNA sequence: TGTGCCAGCAGCTCCGGACAGTCATTGGAGACCCAGTACTTC. It translates to CASSSGQSLETQYF.

A note on this clonotype: The junction shows a germline mismatch at one end, possibly a read error. The CDR3 loop is CASSNSGEAFF. The CDR3 bases are TGTGCCAGCAGTAACTCAGGAGAAGCTTTCTTT. This sequence joins TRBV6-4 and TRBJ1-1; D gene unclear. There are 11 residues in the CDR3. Germline V gives CDR1 MRHNA, CDR2 SNTAGT.

The genes are TRBV28 and TRBJ1-2, with 9 bases matching TRBD1. The CDR3 spans 12 residues. The germline V gene encodes CDR1 MDHEN and CDR2 SYDVKM. V shed 10 bases, J shed 8 bases, and the junction held 8 bases outside the gene matches. The CDR3: CAIRQGVRGYTF. DNA for the CDR3: TGTGCCATCCGACAGGGGGTGCGAGGCTACACCTTC.

This clonotype was found many times. This chain joins TRBV12-3 or TRBV12-4 and TRBJ2-3, with TRBD1 matching 8 bases. With V trimmed by 3 bases and J by 1 base, 0 bases remained unmatched. This CDR3 has 14 residues. The CDR3 bases are TGTGCCAGCAGTTTGGACAGGGGCACAGATACGCAGTATTTT. It encodes CASSLDRGTDTQYF.

This clonotype was found many times. This rearrangement joins TRBV2 to TRBJ1-2; no definite D call. Trimming removed 6 bases from V and 4 bases from J, with 9 bases in between. Germline loops: CDR1 SNHLY, CDR2 FYNNEI. The CDR3 is 12 residues long. Here the CDR3 DNA reads TGTGCCAGCAGCGGGCGAGGCTATGGCTACACCTTC. Encoded protein: CASSGRGYGYTF.

This clonotype was seen ten or more times. The V and J genes are TRBV6-1 and TRBJ1-1, with D unclear. V was pared by 8 bases and J by 0 bases, with 10 bases between. The CDR3 runs 13 residues. The germline V gene has CDR1 MNHNS and CDR2 SASEGT. As DNA, the CDR3 is TGTGCCAGCCGATGGGATCTGAACACTGAAGCTTTCTTT. Protein sequence: CASRWDLNTEAFF.

This clonotype was seen repeatedly, ten times or more. V usage is TRBV28 and J usage is TRBJ1-1; D unresolved. CDR1 and CDR2 from the germline V gene are MDHEN and SYDVKM. The V end was cut by 8 bases, the J end by 1 base, with 11 bases between. CDR3 length: 13 residues. The CDR3 here is CASLNMGNTEAFF. The CDR3, as DNA: TGTGCCAGCCTAAACATGGGGAACACTGAAGCTTTCTTT.

Note on this clonotype: One end of the junction varies from germline; a read error may be responsible. The chain is built from TRBV9 and TRBJ2-5; D not certain. Germline assignment: CDR1 SGDLS and CDR2 YYNGEE. This CDR3 spans 14 amino acids. CDR3 in DNA: TGTGCCAGCAGTGTAGCTTATCGCGGAGAGTCCCAGTACTTC. Residues: CASSVAYRGESQYF.

This clonotype was seen repeatedly, ten times or more. The J gene is TRBJ2-5, the V gene TRBV3-1, with D unclear. V lost 0 bases and J lost 4, with 9 bases in between. Per the germline V gene, CDR1 is LGHDT and CDR2 is YNNKEL (reference sequence). The CDR3 has 14 amino acids. Here the CDR3 DNA reads TGTGCCAGCAGCCAAGATGGCAGCAGAGAGACCCAGTACTTC. It specifies CASSQDGSRETQYF.

The chain carries TRBV29-1 and TRBJ2-7; D may match TRBD1 or TRBD2 (6 bases each). This CDR3 has 16 amino acids. Germline CDR1 reads SQVTM; CDR2 reads ANQGSEA. V gave up 5 bases and J gave up 0 bases, with 20 bases separating them. The CDR3: CSVLGGGYRGSYEQYF. For the CDR3, the DNA is TGCAGCGTTTTAGGGGGAGGCTACAGAGGCTCCTACGAGCAGTACTTC.

This clonotype was detected many times. V is TRBV20-1 and J is TRBJ1-2; D call uncertain. The CDR3 runs 14 residues. Germline V CDR1 and CDR2: DFQATT, SNEGSKA (reference sequence). Trimming removed 4 bases at V and 2 bases at J, with 14 bases between. The CDR3 loop reads CSATTGGGNYGYTF. The CDR3 DNA sequence: TGCAGTGCTACCACTGGTGGAGGGAACTATGGCTACACCTTC.

V is TRBV7-8 and J is TRBJ1-5, with 7 bases aligning to TRBD1. This CDR3 region has 15 residues. From germline, CDR1 is SGHVS and CDR2 FQNEAQ. The V gene end was trimmed by 4 bases and the J gene end by 3 bases; junction bases not matched to a gene: 6. The CDR3 region has the DNA TGTGCCAGCAGCTGGGGGGGACAGCCCAATCAGCCCCAGCATTTT. Amino acid sequence: CASSWGGQPNQPQHF.

This clonotype was counted ten times or more. The chain uses TRBV15 and TRBJ1-1; no definite D call. Germline CDR1 is LNHNV and CDR2 is YYDKDF (reference sequence). Trimming stripped 1 base from V and 4 bases from J, with 10 bases between. The CDR3 extends over 14 amino acids. In DNA form, the CDR3 reads TGTGCCACCAGCAGAGGGGCAGTCCCCACTGAAGCTTTCTTT. Its protein is CATSRGAVPTEAFF.

Many counts were recorded for this clonotype. J is TRBJ2-5 and V is TRBV10-3; D may be TRBD1 or TRBD2 (5 bases each). The CDR3 consists of 15 residues. Germline CDR1 ENHRY, CDR2 SYGVKD. The V gene lost 6 bases and the J gene lost 4 bases, with 18 bases spanning the gap. The CDR3 nucleotides read TGTGCCATCAGGGGGGACGGGGAGCCGGGAGAGACCCAGTACTTC. Translation: CAIRGDGEPGETQYF.

V gene TRBV11-2 combines with J gene TRBJ2-7; D tentatively fits TRBD1 or TRBD2 (5 bases each). V dropped 0 bases and J dropped 6 bases, with 12 bases sitting between them. The germline CDR1 and CDR2 sequences are SGHAT and FQNNGV. The CDR3 consists of 14 residues. DNA of the CDR3: TGTGCCAGCAGCTTAGATCTGAGGGGCGGCGAGCAGTACTTC. This gives the protein CASSLDLRGGEQYF.

This clonotype was observed many times. The rearrangement links TRBV6-2 or TRBV6-3 to TRBJ2-7; D possibly corresponds to TRBD1 (6 bases). V dropped 7 bases and J dropped 2 bases, with 9 bases sitting between them. The CDR3 is 12 amino acids. Germline V CDR1 and CDR2: MNHEY, SVGEGT. CDR3 in amino acids: CASKQGAYEQYF. The CDR3 region has the DNA TGTGCCAGCAAACAGGGTGCCTACGAGCAGTACTTC.

This clonotype has at least ten counts. The V gene is TRBV2, the J gene TRBJ2-5; 7 nucleotides match TRBD2. CDR1 is SNHLY and CDR2 is FYNNEI in the germline V gene. This CDR3 is 17 amino acids long. The V gene end was trimmed by 3 bases and the J gene end by 1 base; junction bases not matched to a gene: 11. CDR3 region: CASSDPSQRGLQETQYF. CDR3 nucleotides: TGTGCCAGCAGTGACCCCTCCCAGCGGGGTCTCCAAGAGACCCAGTACTTC.

There are many counts of this clonotype. This chain links TRBV20-1 with TRBJ1-5; 7 bases align to TRBD1. Germline CDR1 is DFQATT and CDR2 is SNEGSKA (reference sequence). The CDR3 is 12 residues long. The junction had 2 bases not matched to a gene; V was cut back by 6 bases and J by 3 bases. The CDR3 sequence is CSAGTDNQPQHF. CDR3 nucleotide sequence: TGCAGTGCGGGGACAGACAATCAGCCCCAGCATTTT.

The V and J genes are TRBV12-3 or TRBV12-4 and TRBJ2-7; D gene uncertain. The CDR3 extends over 15 amino acids. The germline V and J ends were trimmed by 5 bases and 1 base, with 15 bases remaining between them. The CDR3: CASSEAPDGSYEQYF. The CDR3 DNA follows: TGTGCCAGCAGTGAAGCCCCGGACGGGTCCTACGAGCAGTACTTC.

The chain employs TRBV29-1 and TRBJ2-7; D is perhaps TRBD1 (6 bases). CDR1 SQVTM and CDR2 ANQGSEA come from the germline V gene. V lost 4 bases and J lost 0, with 13 bases in between. This CDR3 contains 14 residues. The CDR3 here is CSVGASGVSYEQYF. DNA for the CDR3: TGCAGCGTTGGGGCCTCAGGGGTCTCCTACGAGCAGTACTTC.

This clonotype was detected ten times or more. The chain recombines TRBV4-1 with TRBJ1-1, with D hard to call. Germline assignment: CDR1 MGHRA and CDR2 YSYEKL. The CDR3 extends over 15 amino acids. Trimming shortened V by 1 base and J by 0 bases, and 9 bases separated the two germline ends. The CDR3 sequence is CASSQGESMNTEAFF. The CDR3 DNA reads TGCGCCAGCAGCCAAGGAGAGAGCATGAACACTGAAGCTTTCTTT.

V usage is TRBV7-9 and J usage is TRBJ2-7, with D possibly being TRBD1 or TRBD2 (6 bases each). The CDR3 is 15 amino acids. V was pared by 1 base and J by 2 bases, with 12 bases between. Germline V gene lookup returns CDR1 SEHNR and CDR2 FQNEAQ (reference sequence). The CDR3 DNA sequence: TGTGCCAGCAGCTTAGGGGGGGACAATCCCTACGAGCAGTACTTC. It encodes CASSLGGDNPYEQYF.

This clonotype was picked up a small number of times. J is TRBJ2-7 and V is TRBV6-1; 7 bases align to TRBD1. The CDR3 sequence is 12 residues long. The junction had 4 bases not matched to a gene; V was cut back by 8 bases and J by 3 bases. Germline CDR1 MNHNS, CDR2 SASEGT. CDR3 bases: TGTGCCAGCGGGGACAGCTACTACGAGCAGTACTTC. It translates to CASGDSYYEQYF.

The V call is TRBV19, the J call TRBJ1-5; D not certain. Germline V lookup: CDR1 LNHDA, CDR2 SQIVND (reference sequence). This CDR3 comprises 15 residues. Trimming stripped 3 bases from V and 3 bases from J, with 12 bases between. The CDR3 DNA follows: TGTGCCAGTAGTATCGCGGACGGACCCAATCAGCCCCAGCATTTT. Residues: CASSIADGPNQPQHF.

The chain combines TRBV7-8 with TRBJ1-5; D unresolved. Germline V gives CDR1 SGHVS, CDR2 FQNEAQ. This CDR3 is 13 amino acids long. V shed 5 bases and J shed 6 bases, with 11 bases lying between them. The CDR3 sequence: CASSQDDGQPQHF. In DNA, the CDR3 is TGTGCCAGCAGCCAAGATGATGGTCAGCCCCAGCATTTT.

The sample holds a few counts of this clonotype. CDR3 region: CSARYTSGRAHEQYF. Written as DNA, the CDR3 is TGCAGTGCTAGGTACACTAGCGGGAGGGCGCACGAGCAGTACTTC. The chain carries TRBV20-1 and TRBJ2-7, with TRBD2 matching over 13 bases. Germline CDR1 is DFQATT and CDR2 is SNEGSKA (reference sequence). The CDR3 runs 15 residues. J lost 5 bases, V lost 3 bases, and 7 bases had no gene match.

This clonotype came up many times. The chain links TRBV6-5 to TRBJ2-5, with D perhaps being TRBD1 or TRBD2 (5 bases each). The CDR3 runs to 14 residues. Deletions cut 4 bases from V and 0 bases from J, with 9 bases between. From germline, CDR1 is MNHEY and CDR2 SVGAGI. This CDR3 reads CASSSGPHQETQYF. CDR3 sequence (DNA): TGTGCCAGCAGTTCGGGACCCCACCAAGAGACCCAGTACTTC.

The rearrangement uses TRBV27 and TRBJ1-2; D is perhaps TRBD1 (6 bases). CDR3 length: 17 amino acids. Germline CDR1 MNHEY, CDR2 SMNVEV (reference sequence). Trimming stripped 4 bases from V and 1 base from J, with 19 bases between. The CDR3 loop reads CASSSMDGGAHNYGYTF. CDR3 nucleotide sequence: TGTGCCAGCAGTTCAATGGACGGGGGCGCGCATAACTATGGCTACACCTTC.

The rearrangement uses TRBV11-2 and TRBJ2-7; 7 bases align to TRBD2. The germline CDR1 and CDR2 sequences are SGHAT and FQNNGV. The CDR3 totals 16 residues. Unmatched junction bases numbered 10, after V lost 4 bases and J lost 1 base. The CDR3 here is CASSSPAGAISYEQYF. CDR3 coding DNA: TGTGCCAGCAGCTCGCCGGCGGGAGCCATATCCTACGAGCAGTACTTC.